This T cell receptor beta chain stems from a study of graft-versus-host responses after intestinal transplantation. The method was immunoSEQ multiplex PCR; TCRdb's version includes in-frame clones alone and lacks a portion of them. The repertoire has under 150,000 clones, about 92% of them found once; the top ten carry over 0.15%. V was cut by 3 bases and J by 5 bases, with 13 bases left in between. CDR1 LGHNT and CDR2 FRNRAP come from the germline V gene. This CDR3 is 15 amino acids long. With respect to this clone: Antigen: not known.

Findings and caveats of the study: Those patients showing graft-donor T cell macrochimerism displayed high graft-versus-host to host-versus-graft clonal ratios in allografts.

The chain employs TRBV12-5 and TRBJ2-2; D gene unclear. The source is a human donor who received an intestinal transplant. The specimen was unstimulated CD4+ T cells sorted from spleen or lymph node cells, collected before intestinal transplant. CDR3 sequence reads: CASGFGQEGTGELFF. The CDR3 coding sequence is TGTGCTAGTGGTTTTGGCCAGGAAGGGACCGGGGAGCTGTTTTTT. Combining the CDR3 with reference TRBV12-5 and TRBJ2-2 gives the whole variable domain DARVTQTPRHKVTEMGQEVTMRCQPILGHNTVFWYRQTMMQGLELLAYFRNRAPLDDSGMPKDRFSAEMPDATLATLKIQPSEPRDSAVYFCASGFGQEGTGELFFGEGSRLTVL.